This TCR beta chain derives from a study of cytomegalovirus exposure and HLA in healthy donors. V gave up 6 bases and J gave up 4 bases; unmatched junction bases: 8. The length of the CDR3 is 15 residues. Looked up from germline, CDR1 is MGHRA and CDR2 is YSYEKL. Some clones are missing from TCRdb's copy, which holds only in-frame ones; the method was immunoSEQ multiplex PCR. Here the sample spans about 150,000 clones, 90% being singletons. The rearrangement links TRBV4-1 to TRBJ2-1; 8 bases are a match to TRBD1. Sample: PBMCs. This TCR derives from a woman younger than 45 in good health and CMV-seropositive. In nucleotides, the CDR3 is TGCGCCAGCAGACCTCTGGACAGGGTATACAATGAGCAGTTCTTC. It encodes CASRPLDRVYNEQFF.